This TCR beta chain is from a study of blood T cell repertoires in COVID-19. The germline gives CDR1 LGHNA, CDR2 YNFKEQ. V shed 5 bases, J shed 6 bases, and the junction held 7 bases outside the gene matches. The CDR3 sequence is 15 residues long. Profiled with immunoSEQ multiplex PCR; TCRdb holds only in-frame clones, not every one. The data contain about 260,000 clones, approximately 89% of them singletons. Material: peripheral blood. V and J are TRBV4-2 and TRBJ1-5; 10 bases agree with TRBD1. This TCR was recovered from a woman in her seventies with COVID-19, enrolled during active disease. The chain's CDR3 is CASSFRDRGGQPQHF. The CDR3, as DNA: TGTGCCAGCAGCTTTCGGGACAGGGGAGGTCAGCCCCAGCATTTT.